These T cell receptor beta chains were read from a single sample in a study of T-cell reconstitution after alpha-beta-depleted transplantation in children. In TCRdb, the PCR reads were re-called with MiXCR into one record per CDR3 protein. Among approximately 650,000 distinct CDR3 sequences, around 13% were seen once, and the ten largest hold roughly 0.84%. The sequenced sample was PBMCs, obtained before TCRalphabeta/CD19-depleted stem cell transplant. These receptor sequences come from a girl between 2 and 10 years old with congenital amegakaryocytic thrombocytopenia, due to receive a stem cell transplant. Each CDR3 is given with its conserved first and last residue. The order of the fields is V gene, D gene, clone size, J gene, CDR3 protein, CDR3 DNA. A D gene is named only where the DNA matches it firmly. A row's size may be missing; if present it is once, few, many or a size class.

>TRBV20-1|TRBD2|NA|TRBJ2-1
CSARDSGRGNEQSF
TGCAGTGCTAGAGATAGCGGGAGGGGTAATGAGCAGTCCTTC
>TRBV3-1|NA|few|TRBJ2-1
CASSQETNEQFF
TGTGCCAGCAGCCAAGAAACTAATGAGCAGTTCTTC
>TRBV5-1|TRBD2|NA|TRBJ2-7
CASRRTSGVEQYF
TGCGCCAGCAGAAGGACTAGCGGAGTCGAGCAGTACTTC
>TRBV12-3/TRBV12-4|TRBD2|NA|TRBJ2-2
CASSPQLAGALKLNTGELFF
TGTGCCAGCAGTCCACAACTAGCGGGAGCGCTAAAATTGAACACCGGGGAGCTGTTTTTT
>TRBV29-1|TRBD2|NA|TRBJ2-7
CSAIVSWEGQWGEQYF
TGCAGCGCTATTGTAAGCTGGGAGGGGCAATGGGGAGAGCAGTACTTC
>TRBV7-6|TRBD2|NA|TRBJ2-1
CASSLGWASGDNEQFF
TGTGCCAGCAGCTTAGGGTGGGCTAGCGGGGACAATGAGCAGTTCTTC
>TRBV6-1|NA|NA|TRBJ2-6
CASRIQGPARANVLTF
TGTGCCAGCCGGATACAGGGACCAGCGAGGGCCAACGTCCTGACTTTC
>TRBV20-1|NA|many|TRBJ2-1
CSVFHWTVGNEQFF
TGCAGTGTTTTTCACTGGACTGTGGGGAATGAGCAGTTCTTC
>TRBV29-1|NA|many|TRBJ2-5
CSVGAANQETQYF
TGCAGCGTTGGGGCGGCTAACCAAGAGACCCAGTACTTC
>TRBV9|TRBD1|many|TRBJ2-7
CASSPRDREIEQYF
TGTGCCAGCAGCCCCCGGGACAGGGAAATCGAGCAGTACTTC
>TRBV5-1|TRBD2|few|TRBJ2-3
CASSRGLGSTDTQYF
TGCGCCAGCAGCCGGGGACTAGGATCGACAGATACGCAGTATTTT
>TRBV12-3/TRBV12-4|NA|many|TRBJ2-1
CASSPQGGGYNEQFF
TGTGCCAGCAGTCCCCAGGGGGGAGGCTACAATGAGCAGTTCTTC
>TRBV10-3|NA|few|TRBJ1-1
CAISERGAKTEAFF
TGTGCCATCAGTGAGAGGGGCGCGAAGACTGAAGCTTTCTTT
>TRBV12-3/TRBV12-4|TRBD2|many|TRBJ2-1
CASSFGGTSNEQFF
TGTGCCAGCAGTTTTGGCGGGACTAGCAATGAGCAGTTCTTC
>TRBV20-1|TRBD1|few|TRBJ1-2
CSTSPGQGSGYTF
TGCAGTACCTCTCCGGGACAGGGCTCTGGCTACACCTTC
>TRBV10-3|NA|few|TRBJ2-7
CAISDLDGDGPYEQYF
TGTGCCATCAGTGACCTCGACGGGGACGGGCCCTACGAGCAGTACTTC
>TRBV29-1|NA|many|TRBJ2-7
CSVGMGGAIYEQYF
TGCAGCGTTGGTATGGGGGGGGCGATCTACGAGCAGTACTTC
>TRBV20-1|NA|many|TRBJ2-7
CSAGLTSGYEQYF
TGCAGTGCGGGCTTGACTAGTGGGTACGAGCAGTACTTC
>TRBV20-1|TRBD2|many|TRBJ2-1
CSARLAGGIVPYNEQFF
TGCAGTGCTCGACTAGCGGGAGGAATTGTTCCCTACAATGAGCAGTTCTTC
>TRBV20-1|NA|NA|TRBJ2-2
CSARGGSANTGELFF
TGCAGTGCTAGGGGCGGTAGCGCGAACACCGGGGAGCTGTTTTTT
>TRBV19|NA|NA|TRBJ2-3
CASMRHPVLAREDTDTQYF
TGTGCCAGTATGAGGCATCCGGTGCTAGCGCGAGAGGACACAGATACGCAGTATTTT
>TRBV10-3|NA|few|TRBJ2-7
CAISESMVVGYEQYF
TGTGCCATCAGTGAGTCTATGGTAGTAGGGTACGAGCAGTACTTC
>TRBV6-1|TRBD1|many|TRBJ1-1
CASRDRAMNTEAFF
TGTGCCAGCAGGGACAGGGCTATGAACACTGAAGCTTTCTTT
>TRBV10-2|NA|few|TRBJ2-2
CASSESPGLNTGELFF
TGCGCCAGCAGTGAGTCCCCCGGACTGAACACCGGGGAGCTGTTTTTT
>TRBV20-1|NA|many|TRBJ2-5
CSAHPGHKETQYF
TGCAGTGCCCATCCGGGACACAAAGAGACCCAGTACTTC
>TRBV12-3/TRBV12-4|NA|NA|TRBJ2-1
CASTTSEGNEQFF
TGTGCCAGCACAACCTCGGAAGGAAATGAGCAGTTCTTC
>TRBV3-1|NA|NA|TRBJ2-1
CASSQLASSYNEQFF
TGTGCCAGCAGCCAGTTAGCGAGCTCCTACAATGAGCAGTTCTTC
>TRBV20-1|NA|many|TRBJ2-7
CSAMTDYEQYF
TGCAGTGCCATGACGGATTACGAGCAGTACTTC
>TRBV11-2|NA|many|TRBJ2-1
CASSFDANNEQFF
TGTGCCAGCAGCTTTGATGCGAACAATGAGCAGTTCTTC
>TRBV29-1|TRBD2|many|TRBJ2-3
CSVGLAGGTDTQYF
TGCAGCGTCGGACTAGCGGGAGGCACAGATACGCAGTATTTT
>TRBV20-1|NA|many|TRBJ1-2
CSASGESYGYTF
TGCAGTGCCAGCGGTGAGAGTTATGGCTACACCTTC
>TRBV5-1|NA|few|TRBJ1-4
CASSSGSATNEKLFF
TGCGCCAGCAGCAGCGGGAGTGCAACTAATGAAAAACTGTTTTTT
>TRBV12-3/TRBV12-4|NA|NA|TRBJ1-2
CASSYTNYGYTF
TGTGCCAGCAGTTACACTAACTATGGCTACACCTTC
>TRBV20-1|TRBD2|many|TRBJ2-1
CSVPSLAGRHEQFF
TGCAGTGTACCCTCTTTAGCGGGCCGGCATGAGCAGTTCTTC
>TRBV5-1|NA|NA|TRBJ2-6
CASTPQVRHSGANVLTF
TGCGCCAGCACCCCACAGGTTCGTCACTCTGGGGCCAACGTCCTGACTTTC
>TRBV20-1|TRBD2|many|TRBJ2-1
CSASPTSSPYNEQFF
TGCAGTGCTTCCCCGACTAGCTCCCCCTACAATGAGCAGTTCTTC
>TRBV6-1|NA|NA|TRBJ2-7
CASSEGLGAALSYEQYF
TGTGCCAGCAGTGAAGGTCTAGGGGCCGCCTTGTCCTACGAGCAGTACTTC
>TRBV5-6|TRBD1|many|TRBJ2-5
CASSLPGGETQYF
TGTGCCAGCAGTCTCCCAGGGGGAGAGACCCAGTACTTC
>TRBV20-1|NA|many|TRBJ2-7
CSAREYFYEQYF
TGCAGTGCTAGGGAGTATTTCTACGAGCAGTACTTC
>TRBV5-1|NA|few|TRBJ2-5
CASSLELEETQYF
TGCGCCAGCAGCTTAGAGTTAGAAGAGACCCAGTACTTC
>TRBV20-1|TRBD1|NA|TRBJ2-7
CSALPGTGTYEQYF
TGCAGTGCTCTTCCCGGGACAGGGACCTACGAGCAGTACTTC
>TRBV29-1|TRBD2|NA|TRBJ2-1
CSVPSPGLAVNEQFF
TGCAGCGTTCCCAGCCCGGGACTAGCTGTCAATGAGCAGTTCTTC
>TRBV5-1|TRBD2|few|TRBJ2-1
CATSMGTSGWNEQFF
TGCGCCACCTCGATGGGGACTAGCGGTTGGAATGAGCAGTTCTTC
>TRBV20-1|TRBD1|few|TRBJ2-5
CSARNPWTGPQETQYF
TGCAGTGCTAGAAACCCATGGACAGGGCCCCAAGAGACCCAGTACTTC
>TRBV21-1|NA|NA|TRBJ2-7
CASTPRVTSGRGYEQYF
TGTGCCAGCACGCCCCGGGTGACTAGCGGGAGAGGTTACGAGCAGTACTTC
>TRBV9|TRBD1|NA|TRBJ2-7
CASSHNGQGSYEQYF
TGTGCCAGCAGCCATAACGGACAGGGGTCCTACGAGCAGTACTTC
>TRBV7-3|TRBD2|NA|TRBJ2-1
CASSLTVASGSNEQFF
TGTGCCAGCAGCTTAACCGTTGCTAGCGGGAGCAATGAGCAGTTCTTC
>TRBV20-1|TRBD2|many|TRBJ2-1
CSASSGTSSYNEQFF
TGCAGTGCTTCCTCCGGGACTAGCTCCTACAATGAGCAGTTCTTC
>TRBV7-8|NA|NA|TRBJ2-2
CASSYTADTGELFF
TGTGCCAGCAGCTACACTGCGGACACCGGGGAGCTGTTTTTT
>TRBV4-2|NA|NA|TRBJ2-5
CASSQDVLKTQYF
TGTGCCAGCAGCCAAGATGTCCTGAAGACCCAGTACTTC
>TRBV24-1|TRBD2|many|TRBJ2-1
CATSDTPSGSNEQFF
TGTGCCACCAGTGATACCCCCAGCGGGAGTAATGAGCAGTTCTTC
>TRBV15|TRBD2|NA|TRBJ2-7
CATSAVGLAGGFYHEQYF
TGTGCCACCAGCGCCGTTGGGCTAGCGGGAGGGTTCTACCACGAGCAGTACTTC
>TRBV10-3|NA|many|TRBJ2-4
CAISDGSTEYF
TGTGCCATCAGTGACGGGAGCACGGAGTACTTC
>TRBV15|NA|many|TRBJ2-1
CATSKTRAGEQFF
TGTGCCACCAGCAAGACTAGGGCAGGTGAGCAGTTCTTC
>TRBV29-1|NA|many|TRBJ2-1
CSVPIGGEQFF
TGCAGCGTGCCGATAGGGGGTGAGCAGTTCTTC
>TRBV19|TRBD2|few|TRBJ2-2
CASASGSEAGELFF
TGTGCCAGTGCTAGCGGGAGCGAGGCCGGGGAGCTGTTTTTT
>TRBV20-1|NA|many|TRBJ2-7
CSAGRRYEQYF
TGCAGTGCCGGCCGAAGGTACGAGCAGTACTTC
>TRBV5-1|TRBD1|few|TRBJ2-6
CASSLTGQGATNVLTF
TGCGCCAGCAGCTTGACGGGACAGGGGGCGACCAACGTCCTGACTTTC